This T cell receptor beta chain was sequenced for a study of cytomegalovirus exposure and HLA in healthy donors. About the research overall: It was reported in a later analysis that the 120 or so validation repertoires used the same platform as the roughly 700 first-cohort repertoires.

Clones were read by immunoSEQ multiplex PCR, and TCRdb kept only the in-frame ones, dropping some. Of 120,000 or so clones listed, around nine tenths were seen once; the top ten hold around 1.8%. In the case of this clone: Its target is not known.

While the first cohort had 500 to 700 subjects, the donors belonged to the separate validation cohort of roughly 130 subjects. Germline CDR1 is SEHNR and CDR2 is FQNEAQ (reference sequence). The CDR3 totals 12 residues. The V end lost 5 bases, the J end lost 4 bases, and 8 bases lay between the germline ends. General observations from the study: TCR beta chains numbering more than 150 were designated cytomegalovirus-associated. In vitro confirmation showed a few CMV-associated chains to be CMV antigen specific.

The chain joins TRBV7-9 to TRBJ1-1, with unresolved D. Sequences were obtained from PBMCs. The receptor was derived from a woman between 18 and 29 years old in good health and CMV-seronegative. The chain's CDR3 is CASSASRTEAFF. CDR3 DNA: TGTGCCAGCAGCGCTAGCCGCACTGAAGCTTTCTTT.